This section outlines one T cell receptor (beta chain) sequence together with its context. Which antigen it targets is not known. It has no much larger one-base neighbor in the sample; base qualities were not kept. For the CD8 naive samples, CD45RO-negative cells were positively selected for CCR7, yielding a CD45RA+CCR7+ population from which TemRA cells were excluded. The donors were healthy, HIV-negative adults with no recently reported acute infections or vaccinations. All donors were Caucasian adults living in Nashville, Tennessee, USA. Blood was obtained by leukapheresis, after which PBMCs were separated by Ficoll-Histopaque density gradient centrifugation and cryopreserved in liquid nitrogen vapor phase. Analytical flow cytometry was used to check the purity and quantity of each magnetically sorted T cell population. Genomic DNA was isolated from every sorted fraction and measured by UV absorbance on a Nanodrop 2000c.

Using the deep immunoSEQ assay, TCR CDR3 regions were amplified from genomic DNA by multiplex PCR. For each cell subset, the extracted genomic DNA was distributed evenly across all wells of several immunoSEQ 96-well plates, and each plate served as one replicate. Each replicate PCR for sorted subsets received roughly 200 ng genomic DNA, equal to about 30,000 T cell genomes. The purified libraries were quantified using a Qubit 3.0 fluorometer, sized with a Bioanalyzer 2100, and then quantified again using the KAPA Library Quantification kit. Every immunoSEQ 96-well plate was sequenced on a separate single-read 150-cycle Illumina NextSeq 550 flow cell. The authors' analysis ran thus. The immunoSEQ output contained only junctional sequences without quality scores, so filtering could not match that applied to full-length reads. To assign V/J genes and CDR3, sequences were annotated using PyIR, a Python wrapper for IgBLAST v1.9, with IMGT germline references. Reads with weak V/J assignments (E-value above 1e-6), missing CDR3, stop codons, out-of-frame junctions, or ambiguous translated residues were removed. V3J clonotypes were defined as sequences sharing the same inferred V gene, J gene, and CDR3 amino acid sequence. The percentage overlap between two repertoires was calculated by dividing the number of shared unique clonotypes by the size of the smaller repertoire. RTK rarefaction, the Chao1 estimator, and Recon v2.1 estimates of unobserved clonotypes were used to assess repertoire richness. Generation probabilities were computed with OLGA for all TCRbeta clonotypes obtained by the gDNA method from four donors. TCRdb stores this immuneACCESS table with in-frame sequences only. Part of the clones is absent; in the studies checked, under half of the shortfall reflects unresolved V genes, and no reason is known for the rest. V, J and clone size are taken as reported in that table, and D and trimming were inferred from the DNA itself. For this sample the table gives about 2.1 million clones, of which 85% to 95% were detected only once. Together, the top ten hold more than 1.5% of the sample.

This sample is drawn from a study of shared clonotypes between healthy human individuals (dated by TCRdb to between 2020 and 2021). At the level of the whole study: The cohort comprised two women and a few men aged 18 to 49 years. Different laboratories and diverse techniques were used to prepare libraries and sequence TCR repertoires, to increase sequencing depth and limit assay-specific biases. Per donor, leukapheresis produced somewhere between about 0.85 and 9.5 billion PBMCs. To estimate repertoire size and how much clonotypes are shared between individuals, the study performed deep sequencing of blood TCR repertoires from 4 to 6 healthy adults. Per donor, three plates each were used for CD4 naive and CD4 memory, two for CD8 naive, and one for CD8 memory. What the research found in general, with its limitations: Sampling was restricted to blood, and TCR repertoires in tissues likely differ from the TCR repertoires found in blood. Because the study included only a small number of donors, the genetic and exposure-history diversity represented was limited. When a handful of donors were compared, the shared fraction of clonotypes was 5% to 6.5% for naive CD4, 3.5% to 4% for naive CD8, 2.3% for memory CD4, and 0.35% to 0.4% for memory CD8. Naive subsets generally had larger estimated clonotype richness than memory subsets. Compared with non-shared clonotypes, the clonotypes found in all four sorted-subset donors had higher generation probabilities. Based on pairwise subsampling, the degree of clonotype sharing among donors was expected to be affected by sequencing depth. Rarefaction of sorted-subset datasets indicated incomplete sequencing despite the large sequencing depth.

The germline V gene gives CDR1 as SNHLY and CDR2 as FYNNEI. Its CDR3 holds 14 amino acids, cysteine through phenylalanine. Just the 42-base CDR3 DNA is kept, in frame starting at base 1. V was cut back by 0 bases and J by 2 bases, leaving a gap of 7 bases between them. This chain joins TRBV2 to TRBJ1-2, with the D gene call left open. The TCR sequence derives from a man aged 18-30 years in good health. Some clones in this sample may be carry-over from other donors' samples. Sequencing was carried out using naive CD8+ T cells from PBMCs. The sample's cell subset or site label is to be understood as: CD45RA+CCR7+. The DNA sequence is TGTGCCAGCAGTGAAGCGCCGGCAAACTATGGCTACACCTTC. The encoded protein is CASSEAPANYGYTF.